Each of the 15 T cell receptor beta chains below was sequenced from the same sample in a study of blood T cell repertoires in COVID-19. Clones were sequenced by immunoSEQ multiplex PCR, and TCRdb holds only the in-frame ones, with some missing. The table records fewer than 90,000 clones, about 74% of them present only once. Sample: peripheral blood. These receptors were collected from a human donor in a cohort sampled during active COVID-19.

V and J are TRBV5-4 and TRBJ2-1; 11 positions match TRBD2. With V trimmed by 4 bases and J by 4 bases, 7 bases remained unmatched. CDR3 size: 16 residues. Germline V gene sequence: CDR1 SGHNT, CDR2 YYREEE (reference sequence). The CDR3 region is CASSRVTSGTYNEQFF. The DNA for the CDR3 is TGTGCCAGCAGCAGAGTGACTAGCGGGACTTACAATGAGCAGTTCTTC.

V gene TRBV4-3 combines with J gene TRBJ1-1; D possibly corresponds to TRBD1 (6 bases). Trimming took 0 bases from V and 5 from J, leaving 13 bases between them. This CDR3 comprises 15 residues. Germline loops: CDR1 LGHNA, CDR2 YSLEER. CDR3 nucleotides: TGCGCCAGCAGCCAAGAAGGGGGGGCTCGGACTGAAGCTTTCTTT. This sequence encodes CASSQEGGARTEAFF.

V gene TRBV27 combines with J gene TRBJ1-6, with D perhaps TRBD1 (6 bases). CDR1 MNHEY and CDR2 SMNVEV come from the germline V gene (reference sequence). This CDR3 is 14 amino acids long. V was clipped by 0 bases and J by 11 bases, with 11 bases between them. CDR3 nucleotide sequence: TGTGCCAGCAGTTTATCGCGGGGGGGCACACCCCTCCACTTT. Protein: CASSLSRGGTPLHF.

The DNA of the CDR3 is TGTGCCAGCAGTCGGGACAGGGGGCGCGAACCCCTCCACTTT. Its translation is CASSRDRGREPLHF. The rearrangement links TRBV27 to TRBJ1-6; TRBD1 matches at 12 bases. V was clipped by 5 bases and J by 12 bases; unmatched bases: 5. The CDR3 is made up of 14 amino acids. Germline values: CDR1 MNHEY, CDR2 SMNVEV (reference sequence).

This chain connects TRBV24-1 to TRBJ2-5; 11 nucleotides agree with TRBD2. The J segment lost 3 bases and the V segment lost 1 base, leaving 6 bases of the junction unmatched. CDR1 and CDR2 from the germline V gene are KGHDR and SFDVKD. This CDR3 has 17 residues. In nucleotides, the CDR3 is TGTGCCACCAGTGATTTCAGCCTAGCGGGAGGTAAAGAGACCCAGTACTTC. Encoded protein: CATSDFSLAGGKETQYF.

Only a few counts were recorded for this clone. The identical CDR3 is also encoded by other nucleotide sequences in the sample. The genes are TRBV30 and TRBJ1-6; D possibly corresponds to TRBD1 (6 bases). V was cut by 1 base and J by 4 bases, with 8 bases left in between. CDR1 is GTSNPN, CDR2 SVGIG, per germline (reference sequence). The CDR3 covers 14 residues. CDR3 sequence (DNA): TGTGCCTGGAGTGCCGGACAGTATAATTCACCCCTCCACTTT. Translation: CAWSAGQYNSPLHF.

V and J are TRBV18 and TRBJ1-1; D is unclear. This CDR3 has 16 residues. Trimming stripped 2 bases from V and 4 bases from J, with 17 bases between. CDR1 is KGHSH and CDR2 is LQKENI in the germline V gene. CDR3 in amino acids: CASSPGRGSKGTEAFF. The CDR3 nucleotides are TGTGCCAGCTCACCAGGGCGGGGTTCCAAGGGCACTGAAGCTTTCTTT.

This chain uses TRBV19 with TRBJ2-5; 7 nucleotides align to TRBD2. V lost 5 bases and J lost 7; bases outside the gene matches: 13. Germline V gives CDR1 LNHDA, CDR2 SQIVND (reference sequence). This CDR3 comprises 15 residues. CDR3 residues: CASSAPRGTGGTQYF. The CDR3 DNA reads TGTGCCAGTAGTGCACCCCGGGGAACGGGGGGGACCCAGTACTTC.

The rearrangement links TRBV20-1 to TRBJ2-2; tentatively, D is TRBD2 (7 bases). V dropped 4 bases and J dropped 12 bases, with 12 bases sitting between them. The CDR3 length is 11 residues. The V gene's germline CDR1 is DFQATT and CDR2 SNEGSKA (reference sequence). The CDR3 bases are TGCAGTGCTATAGGGAGGGGGAAGCTGTTTTTT. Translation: CSAIGRGKLFF.

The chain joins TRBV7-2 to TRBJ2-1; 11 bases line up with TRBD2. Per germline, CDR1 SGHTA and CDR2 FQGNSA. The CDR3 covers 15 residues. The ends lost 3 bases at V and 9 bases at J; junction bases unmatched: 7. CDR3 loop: CASSFSGRAYPEQFF. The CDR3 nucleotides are TGTGCCAGCAGCTTTAGCGGGAGGGCCTATCCTGAGCAGTTCTTC.

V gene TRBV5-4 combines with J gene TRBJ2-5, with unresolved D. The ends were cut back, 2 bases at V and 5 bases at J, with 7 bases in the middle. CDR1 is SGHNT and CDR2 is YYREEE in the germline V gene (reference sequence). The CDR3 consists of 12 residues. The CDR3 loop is CASSFSGETQYF. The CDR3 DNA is TGTGCCAGCAGCTTTTCTGGCGAGACCCAGTACTTC.

The CDR3: CASSMDRGRLKLFF. The CDR3 bases are TGTGCCAGCAGCATGGACAGGGGGAGGTTAAAACTGTTTTTT. The chain recombines TRBV7-2 with TRBJ1-4; the match to TRBD1 covers 10 bases. In germline, CDR1 is SGHTA, CDR2 FQGNSA. The CDR3 totals 14 residues. V shed 5 bases and J 10 bases; nucleotides not matched to a gene: 7.

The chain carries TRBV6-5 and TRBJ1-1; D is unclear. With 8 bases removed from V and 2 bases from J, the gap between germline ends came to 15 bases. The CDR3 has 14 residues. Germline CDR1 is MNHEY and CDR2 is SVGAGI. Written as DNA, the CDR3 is TGTGCCAGCGGGTCCCTTTTACTAAACACTGAAGCTTTCTTT. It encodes CASGSLLLNTEAFF.

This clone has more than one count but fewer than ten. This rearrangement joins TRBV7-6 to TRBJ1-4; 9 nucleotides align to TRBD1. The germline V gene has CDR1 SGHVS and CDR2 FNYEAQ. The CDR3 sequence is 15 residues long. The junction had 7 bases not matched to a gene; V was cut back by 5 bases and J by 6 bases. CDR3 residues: CASSAEGTGHEKLFF. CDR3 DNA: TGTGCCAGCAGCGCCGAAGGGACAGGGCATGAAAAACTGTTTTTT.

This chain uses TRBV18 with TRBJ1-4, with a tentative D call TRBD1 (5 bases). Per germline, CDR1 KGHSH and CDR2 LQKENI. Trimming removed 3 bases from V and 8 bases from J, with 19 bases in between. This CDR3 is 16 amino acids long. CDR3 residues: CASSPRSQGTREKLFF. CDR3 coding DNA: TGTGCCAGCTCACCGCGAAGCCAGGGAACTCGGGAAAAACTGTTTTTT.